The 25 T cell receptor beta chains presented below share a single source sample, sequenced in a study of breast tumors, draining lymph nodes, adjacent tissues. Breast cancer patients provided tissue from their axillary draining lymph nodes. TCRdb analysed the multiplex PCR reads with MiXCR anew, one entry per CDR3 protein. The table has about 230,000 distinct CDR3 sequences, 32% seen once; the top ten hold about 1.4%. The sample consisted of axillary lymph node tissue. The receptors were gathered from a female donor with breast cancer. Some clones in this sample may be carry-over from other donors' samples.

This clonotype was seen more than once but under ten times. The V call is TRBV5-8, the J call TRBJ2-3; a possible D gene is TRBD1 (5 bases). The germline V and J ends were trimmed by 1 base and 6 bases, with 12 bases remaining between them. Germline CDR1 and CDR2: SGHTS and YDEGEE. This CDR3 region has 14 residues. The CDR3, as DNA: TGTGCCAGCAGCTTGCCAGGGTCCGGCGATACGCAGTATTTT. Translation: CASSLPGSGDTQYF.

Many counts were recorded for this clonotype. The CDR3 DNA follows: TGTGCCTGGACAGAGGGAGGGGGCTCTGGAAACACCATATATTTT. This sequence encodes CAWTEGGGSGNTIYF. The chain links TRBV30 to TRBJ1-3; D possibly corresponds to TRBD1 (6 bases). Per germline, CDR1 GTSNPN and CDR2 SVGIG (reference sequence). The V end lost 4 bases, the J end lost 0 bases, and 13 bases lay between the germline ends. CDR3 size: 15 residues.

At least ten counts were recorded for this clonotype. The chain recombines TRBV7-8 with TRBJ2-3, with TRBD1 matching over 7 bases. Germline trimming cut 4 bases from V and 4 bases from J; bases unmatched to any gene: 5. The germline CDR1 and CDR2 sequences are SGHVS and FQNEAQ. This CDR3 comprises 14 residues. CDR3 coding DNA: TGTGCCAGCAGCTCGACAGGGATAGCAGATACGCAGTATTTT. This encodes CASSSTGIADTQYF. Using reference TRBV7-8 and TRBJ2-3 for the parts outside the CDR3, the full variable domain is GAGVSQSPRYKVAKRGQDVALRCDPISGHVSLFWYQQALGQGPEFLTYFQNEAQLDKSGLPSDRFFAERPEGSVSTLKIQRTQQEDSAVYLCASSSTGIADTQYFGPGTRLTVL.

This clonotype was observed a handful of times. This may be a read error, as it is one base from a much larger clone. V is TRBV20-1 and J is TRBJ2-1; no clear D. Germline V gene data show CDR1 as DFQATT and CDR2 as SNEGSKA (reference sequence). The CDR3 is made up of 14 amino acids. DNA for the CDR3: TGCAGTGCTAGAAGGCGCACCTCCTACACTGAGCAGTTCTTC. Its translation is CSARRRTSYTEQFF.

This clonotype showed up many times. V usage is TRBV4-1 and J usage is TRBJ1-2; weak D call: TRBD1 (5 bases). CDR3 length: 13 amino acids. V was pared by 3 bases and J by 5 bases, with 10 bases between. Germline loops: CDR1 MGHRA, CDR2 YSYEKL. The CDR3 DNA reads as TGCGCCAGCAGCCATGGGGGGAAATATGGCTACACCTTC. As protein: CASSHGGKYGYTF.

With respect to this clonotype: A read error may explain this, as a much larger clone is one base away. J is TRBJ1-2 and V is TRBV6-4, with no clear D. This CDR3 has 12 amino acids. The V gene's germline CDR1 is MRHNA and CDR2 SNTAGT. V gave up 10 bases and J gave up 4 bases, with 13 bases separating them. The CDR3 reads CANPRAFYGYTF. The CDR3 DNA follows: TGTGCCAACCCACGGGCTTTCTATGGCTACACCTTC.

This clonotype was picked up a small number of times. This clone may be a read error of a much larger clone one base away. The chain joins TRBV11-2 to TRBJ2-6; 9 nucleotides align to TRBD2. The CDR3 consists of 15 residues. The trim removed 5 bases at V and 6 bases at J, leaving 5 bases unmatched. Germline V gives CDR1 SGHAT, CDR2 FQNNGV. The CDR3 is CASSTGLAAANVLTF. CDR3 DNA sequence: TGTGCCAGCAGCACGGGACTAGCTGCGGCCAACGTCCTGACTTTC.

This clonotype was seen at least ten times. The chain uses TRBV4-3 and TRBJ2-5; D is uncertain. This CDR3 spans 11 amino acids. Germline CDR1 is LGHNA and CDR2 is YSLEER. Deletions cut 1 base from V and 8 bases from J, with 5 bases between. The CDR3 protein is CASSQAHTQYF. CDR3 sequence (DNA): TGCGCCAGCAGCCAAGCACACACCCAGTACTTC.

Ten or more counts support this clonotype. The chain uses TRBV2 and TRBJ1-2, with D maybe TRBD1 (5 bases). V was pared by 5 bases and J by 1 base, with 14 bases between. This CDR3 contains 15 residues. The germline V gene encodes CDR1 SNHLY and CDR2 FYNNEI. In DNA, the CDR3 is TGTGCCAGCAGTCGTTCCCCTAGGGGTAACTATGGCTACACCTTC. Translating it yields CASSRSPRGNYGYTF.

This clonotype was observed many times. This chain uses TRBV30 with TRBJ2-6, with unresolved D. Per the germline V gene, CDR1 is GTSNPN and CDR2 is SVGIG (reference sequence). V lost 2 bases and J lost 0, with 8 bases in between. CDR3 length: 15 residues. The CDR3 DNA reads TGTGCCTGGAGTTATGGGGACTCTGGGGCCAACGTCCTGACTTTC. It yields the protein CAWSYGDSGANVLTF.

This clonotype occurred many times. This chain connects TRBV9 to TRBJ1-2, with D perhaps TRBD1 (6 bases). V lost 0 bases and J 6 bases, leaving 9 bases between the germline ends. This CDR3 is built from 13 residues. CDR1 is SGDLS and CDR2 is YYNGEE in the germline V gene. CDR3 sequence reads: CASSVGGADGYTF. The CDR3 bases are TGTGCCAGCAGCGTAGGGGGGGCGGATGGCTACACCTTC. The complete variable domain, with remaining parts taken from reference TRBV9 and TRBJ1-2, reads DSGVTQTPKHLITATGQRVTLRCSPRSGDLSVYWYQQSLDQGLQFLIQYYNGEERAKGNILERFSAQQFPDLHSELNLSSLELGDSALYFCASSVGGADGYTFGSGTRLTVV.

This clonotype occurred many times. This chain connects TRBV5-1 to TRBJ2-2; 10 bases map to TRBD1. After removal of 4 bases from V and 7 bases from J, the junction contained 7 bases not matched to a gene. The CDR3 is made up of 15 amino acids. Germline V lookup: CDR1 SGHRS, CDR2 YFSETQ. The CDR3 DNA follows: TGCGCCAGCAGCGTGACAGGGGGCTCGGACGGGGAGCTGTTTTTT. This gives the protein CASSVTGGSDGELFF.

The rearrangement uses TRBV20-1 and TRBJ1-6, with D perhaps matching TRBD1 (5 bases). The CDR3 runs to 15 residues. With 4 bases removed from V and 0 bases from J, the gap between germline ends came to 10 bases. From germline, CDR1 is DFQATT and CDR2 SNEGSKA (reference sequence). The CDR3 coding sequence is TGCAGTGCTACGGACACCCGCTCCTATAATTCACCCCTCCACTTT. Translating it yields CSATDTRSYNSPLHF.

This chain joins TRBV5-5 and TRBJ2-7, with a tentative D call TRBD1 (6 bases). V lost 5 bases and J 0 bases, leaving 12 bases between the germline ends. The CDR3 spans 14 residues. Germline V lookup: CDR1 SGHKS, CDR2 YYEKEE (reference sequence). CDR3 DNA: TGTGCCAGCAGTGTTAGGGACAACTCCTACGAGCAGTACTTC. Its protein is CASSVRDNSYEQYF.

The rearrangement uses TRBV30 and TRBJ2-7, with no clear D. The germline gives CDR1 GTSNPN, CDR2 SVGIG (reference sequence). The CDR3 runs to 12 residues. The V gene lost 0 bases and the J gene lost 5 bases, with 8 bases spanning the gap. The CDR3 nucleotides read TGTGCCTGGAGTGTTACGAGGAACGAGCAGTACTTC. It yields the protein CAWSVTRNEQYF.

V usage is TRBV29-1 and J usage is TRBJ2-5, with D hard to call. This CDR3 has 12 residues. Trimming removed 3 bases from V and 5 bases from J, with 10 bases in between. Germline V lookup: CDR1 SQVTM, CDR2 ANQGSEA. For the CDR3, the DNA is TGCAGCGTTGAGAGGTACGGGGAGACCCAGTACTTC. It specifies CSVERYGETQYF.

This clonotype was recorded many times. The V gene is TRBV18, the J gene TRBJ2-7; D possibly matches TRBD1 or TRBD2 (5 bases each). V lost 1 base and J 6 bases, leaving 16 bases between the germline ends. From germline, CDR1 is KGHSH and CDR2 LQKENI. CDR3 length equals 15 residues. CDR3 region: CASSPRIQRGAEQYF. Here the CDR3 DNA reads TGTGCCAGCTCACCACGGATCCAGAGGGGTGCCGAGCAGTACTTC.

The rearrangement links TRBV6-1 to TRBJ2-7; 9 nucleotides align to TRBD1. The germline V gene has CDR1 MNHNS and CDR2 SASEGT. The CDR3 is 17 amino acids. Losses at the gene ends were 6 bases for V and 1 base for J; bases not matched to a gene: 13. The CDR3 nucleotides read TGTGCCAGCAGGGGGACAGGGAGAGGTTTAGGGTCCTACGAGCAGTACTTC. Protein sequence: CASRGTGRGLGSYEQYF.

This clonotype appeared once. The chain is built from TRBV7-3 and TRBJ2-6; 7 positions agree with TRBD2. The germline CDR1 and CDR2 sequences are SGHTA and FQGTGA. After removal of 4 bases from V and 0 bases from J, the junction contained 18 bases not matched to a gene. The CDR3 spans 21 residues. This CDR3 reads CASSSQRGVPGLCSGANVLTF. The CDR3 DNA follows: TGTGCCAGCAGCTCCCAGCGGGGAGTCCCCGGGCTGTGCTCTGGGGCCAACGTCCTGACTTTC.

Ten or more counts support this clonotype. The genes are TRBV7-2 and TRBJ2-7; 10 bases align to TRBD2. CDR1 and CDR2 (germline): SGHTA, FQGNSA. V gave up 4 bases and J gave up 2 bases; unmatched junction bases: 14. CDR3 length: 18 amino acids. CDR3 amino acids: CASSSRTPLAGETYEQYF. In DNA form, the CDR3 reads TGTGCCAGCAGCTCACGAACGCCCCTAGCGGGAGAAACCTACGAGCAGTACTTC.

This clonotype was recorded many times. This chain links TRBV6-6 with TRBJ2-7; tentative D call: TRBD1 (5 bases). V was pared by 7 bases and J by 4 bases, with 20 bases between. The CDR3 is made up of 15 amino acids. Germline V CDR1 and CDR2: MNHNY, SVGAGI (reference sequence). This chain's CDR3 is CASTAAAIGVYEQYF. CDR3 coding DNA: TGTGCCAGCACCGCCGCGGCTATAGGGGTATACGAGCAGTACTTC.

This clonotype appeared a few times. The chain recombines TRBV5-1 with TRBJ2-2; D possibly matches TRBD1 or TRBD2 (5 bases each). V dropped 1 base and J dropped 6 bases, with 13 bases sitting between them. The CDR3 covers 15 residues. Germline CDR1 reads SGHRS; CDR2 reads YFSETQ. CDR3 amino acids: CASSLFAGSSGELFF. CDR3 in DNA: TGCGCCAGCAGCTTGTTTGCAGGGAGTTCCGGGGAGCTGTTTTTT.

This rearrangement joins TRBV20-1 to TRBJ2-5; 13 bases fit TRBD2. CDR1 and CDR2 (germline): DFQATT, SNEGSKA (reference sequence). The CDR3 is 17 amino acids. V shed 0 bases and J 4 bases; nucleotides not matched to a gene: 8. The chain's CDR3 is CSARDTSGRESRETQYF. CDR3 sequence (DNA): TGCAGTGCTAGAGATACTAGCGGGAGGGAGTCACGAGAGACCCAGTACTTC.

This clonotype occurred many times. The V gene is TRBV6-6, the J gene TRBJ2-7; 10 bases are a match to TRBD2. CDR3 length: 16 residues. The trim removed 5 bases at V and 2 bases at J, leaving 9 bases unmatched. CDR1 and CDR2 (germline): MNHNY, SVGAGI (reference sequence). The CDR3 region has the DNA TGTGCCAGCAGTCACCCCGGGACTAGCGCAACCTACGAGCAGTACTTC. Translation gives CASSHPGTSATYEQYF.

In the case of this clonotype: The junction departs from germline at one end; a sequencing error may be responsible. V and J are TRBV7-3 and TRBJ1-1; 7 positions match TRBD1. CDR1 SGHTA and CDR2 FQGTGA come from the germline V gene. The CDR3 covers 13 residues. CDR3 sequence reads: CASSYRGNNEAFF. CDR3 DNA: TGTGCCAGCAGCTACAGGGGTAACAATGAAGCTTTCTTT.